The 17 T cell receptor beta chains listed next were all sequenced from one sample in a study of tumor-infiltrating lymphocytes in localized non-small cell lung cancer. Only in-frame clones appear in the TCRdb table, and some are missing; sequencing was by immunoSEQ multiplex PCR. The sample yields roughly 30,000 clones, approximately 85% seen once. Sequencing input: lung tumor tissue. These receptors originate from a human donor with non-small cell lung cancer.

The chain joins TRBV5-6 to TRBJ2-5, with unresolved D. Germline-derived CDR1 and CDR2 are SGHDT and YYEEEE. Trimming removed 1 base from V and 5 bases from J, with 9 bases in between. The CDR3 consists of 13 residues. CDR3 region: CASSLRRRETQYF. CDR3 nucleotides: TGTGCCAGCAGCTTGCGGCGTCGGGAGACCCAGTACTTC.

The J gene is TRBJ1-2, the V gene TRBV7-2, with 7 bases aligning to TRBD1. The CDR3 has 14 amino acids. V lost 4 bases and J lost 4; bases outside the gene matches: 6. From germline, CDR1 is SGHTA and CDR2 FQGNSA. CDR3 sequence reads: CASSSMGQSYGYTF. In DNA, the CDR3 is TGTGCCAGCAGCTCCATGGGACAGAGCTATGGCTACACCTTC.

This sequence joins TRBV29-1 and TRBJ2-3, with 7 bases identical to TRBD1. With 5 bases clipped from V and 2 bases from J, the junction kept 10 bases outside the gene matches. There are 15 residues in the CDR3. Germline V gives CDR1 SQVTM, CDR2 ANQGSEA. The CDR3 sequence: CSVSDNRGNTDTQYF. The CDR3 region has the DNA TGCAGCGTTTCCGATAACAGGGGTAACACAGATACGCAGTATTTT.

This clone was seen a handful of times. The chain has TRBV14 and TRBJ2-3; a weak D match, TRBD2 (7 bases). Germline CDR1 SGHDN, CDR2 FVKESK. This CDR3 is built from 16 residues. V dropped 4 bases and J dropped 7 bases, with 21 bases sitting between them. As DNA, the CDR3 is TGTGCCAGCAGCCCGATCACGGGGGGCGGAGTGAATACGCAGTATTTT. It codes for CASSPITGGGVNTQYF. Drawing the rest from reference TRBV14 and TRBJ2-3, the complete variable domain is EAGVTQFPSHSVIEKGQTVTLRCDPISGHDNLYWYRRVMGKEIKFLLHFVKESKQDESGMPNNRFLAERTGGTYSTLKVQPAELEDSGVYFCASSPITGGGVNTQYFGPGTRLTVL.

CDR3 coding DNA: TGTGCCAGCAGCCAAGCGGCCGGACAGGGCTCAAGATCCGACTACAATGAGCAGTTCTTC. Its translation: CASSQAAGQGSRSDYNEQFF. The chain joins TRBV4-2 to TRBJ2-1; 8 bases agree with TRBD1. J was trimmed by 3 bases and V by 1 base; bases with no gene match: 17. CDR3 length: 20 residues. From germline, CDR1 is LGHNA and CDR2 YNFKEQ.

This sequence joins TRBV18 and TRBJ1-3; no definite D call. The germline V gene has CDR1 KGHSH and CDR2 LQKENI. The CDR3 runs 17 residues. V shed 2 bases and J shed 4 bases, with 18 bases lying between them. In nucleotides, the CDR3 is TGTGCCAGCTCACCAACGGCGCCCAGCAGCTCCGGAAACACCATATATTTT. Translated, it gives CASSPTAPSSSGNTIYF.

The chain joins TRBV6-4 to TRBJ1-1; D not resolved. Trimming removed 7 bases from V and 1 base from J, with 13 bases in between. The V gene's germline CDR1 is MRHNA and CDR2 SNTAGT. The CDR3 runs 14 residues. The CDR3 region is CASTSSPGNTEAFF. Here the CDR3 DNA reads TGTGCCAGCACCAGTTCTCCAGGGAACACTGAAGCTTTCTTT.

V usage is TRBV10-3 and J usage is TRBJ1-2, with TRBD1 as a possible D gene (5 bases). The CDR3 is made up of 18 amino acids. V dropped 0 bases and J dropped 5 bases, with 22 bases sitting between them. Germline V lookup: CDR1 ENHRY, CDR2 SYGVKD. CDR3 region: CAISESMRLRGTEYGYTF. CDR3 nucleotides: TGTGCCATCAGTGAGTCGATGAGGCTTCGGGGGACTGAGTATGGCTACACCTTC.

The chain has TRBV4-1 and TRBJ1-6; TRBD1 might be the D (5 bases). CDR1 is MGHRA and CDR2 is YSYEKL in the germline V gene. V was pared by 0 bases and J by 0 bases, with 9 bases between. The CDR3 extends over 17 amino acids. Here the CDR3 DNA reads TGCGCCAGCAGCCAAGAGGGGGGGAGCTCCTATAATTCACCCCTCCACTTT. It yields the protein CASSQEGGSSYNSPLHF.

The chain recombines TRBV2 with TRBJ1-2; D not resolved. CDR1 SNHLY and CDR2 FYNNEI come from the germline V gene. Trimming cost V 6 bases and J 2 bases, with 4 bases left between them. The CDR3 spans 11 residues. CDR3 in DNA: TGTGCCAGCAGGACAAACTATGGCTACACCTTC. This sequence encodes CASRTNYGYTF. Together with reference TRBV2 and TRBJ1-2, the CDR3 gives the full variable domain: EPEVTQTPSHQVTQMGQEVILRCVPISNHLYFYWYRQILGQKVEFLVSFYNNEISEKSEIFDDQFSVERPDGSNFTLKIRSTKLEDSAMYFCASRTNYGYTFGSGTRLTVV.

This chain connects TRBV5-1 to TRBJ2-7, with 9 bases aligning to TRBD2. Germline lookup yields CDR1 SGHRS and CDR2 YFSETQ. CDR3 length: 14 residues. V shed 4 bases, J shed 5 bases, and the junction held 7 bases outside the gene matches. CDR3 loop: CASSGGGVTDEQYF. The CDR3 DNA is TGCGCCAGCAGCGGCGGGGGGGTTACGGACGAGCAGTACTTC. Full variable domain (outside the CDR3, taken from reference TRBV5-1 and TRBJ2-7): KAGVTQTPRYLIKTRGQQVTLSCSPISGHRSVSWYQQTPGQGLQFLFEYFSETQRNKGNFPGRFSGRQFSNSRSEMNVSTLELGDSALYLCASSGGGVTDEQYFGPGTRLTVT.

This chain connects TRBV4-3 to TRBJ2-2; D is ambiguous. The CDR3 loop spans 17 amino acids. Trimming removed 0 bases at V and 0 bases at J, with 11 bases between. The V gene's germline CDR1 is LGHNA and CDR2 YSLEER. CDR3 in DNA: TGCGCCAGCAGCCAAGATGCACAGCTGGCGAACACCGGGGAGCTGTTTTTT. This encodes CASSQDAQLANTGELFF.

The CDR3 nucleotides are TGTGCCAGCAGCTTGGTAGCGACGAACACCGGGGAGCTGTTTTTT. Its translation: CASSLVATNTGELFF. The V gene is TRBV5-5, the J gene TRBJ2-2, with D tentatively TRBD2 (5 bases). V dropped 0 bases and J dropped 0 bases, with 6 bases sitting between them. CDR1 and CDR2 (germline): SGHKS, YYEKEE (reference sequence). CDR3 size: 15 residues.

This clone was seen once. The rearrangement joins TRBV7-8 to TRBJ2-7; no clear D. The CDR3 extends over 16 amino acids. Per germline, CDR1 SGHVS and CDR2 FQNEAQ. The ends were cut back, 0 bases at V and 1 base at J, with 13 bases in the middle. CDR3 DNA: TGTGCCAGCAGCTTAGCTTCTACTGATTTTTCCTACGAGCAGTACTTC. It codes for CASSLASTDFSYEQYF.

The rearrangement joins TRBV12-5 to TRBJ2-7; a possible D gene is TRBD2 (5 bases). The CDR3 spans 11 residues. The V end was cut by 5 bases, the J end by 3 bases, with 5 bases between. CDR1 LGHNT and CDR2 FRNRAP come from the germline V gene. The CDR3 loop is CASGGGYEQYF. The CDR3 DNA follows: TGTGCTAGTGGTGGAGGCTACGAGCAGTACTTC. Complete variable domain (other parts from reference TRBV12-5 and TRBJ2-7): DARVTQTPRHKVTEMGQEVTMRCQPILGHNTVFWYRQTMMQGLELLAYFRNRAPLDDSGMPKDRFSAEMPDATLATLKIQPSEPRDSAVYFCASGGGYEQYFGPGTRLTVT.

The V gene is TRBV29-1, the J gene TRBJ2-7; no clear D. The CDR3 consists of 12 residues. V was pared by 2 bases and J by 1 base, with 6 bases between. The germline gives CDR1 SQVTM, CDR2 ANQGSEA. In DNA, the CDR3 is TGCAGCGTTGAAACTGATTCCTACGAGCAGTACTTC. This gives the protein CSVETDSYEQYF.

The genes are TRBV7-2 and TRBJ1-4; no firm D call. Deletions cut 5 bases from V and 0 bases from J, with 7 bases between. CDR3 length: 14 amino acids. Germline loops: CDR1 SGHTA, CDR2 FQGNSA. CDR3 sequence (DNA): TGTGCCAGCAGCCTAACAGCAACTAATGAAAAACTGTTTTTT. Encoded protein: CASSLTATNEKLFF.